This T cell receptor beta chain was sequenced for a study of tumor-infiltrating lymphocytes in oesophageal squamous cell carcinoma. One entry per CDR3 protein, called by TCRdb with MiXCR from the PCR reads. The sample has under 20,000 distinct CDR3 sequences; roughly two fifths are singletons. As concerns this clonotype: One junction end disagrees with the germline gene, perhaps due to a read error.

The germline CDR1 and CDR2 sequences are SGDLS and YYNGEE. This CDR3 is built from 13 residues. Sequencing input: esophageal tumor tissue. The rearrangement links TRBV9 to TRBJ1-1, with TRBD1 matching over 9 bases. The TCR comes from a male donor with esophageal squamous cell carcinoma. In DNA, the CDR3 is TGTGCCAGCAGGGTAGGAGGGACAGGGTTAGCTTTCTTT. Its protein product is CASRVGGTGLAFF.